This entry features one TCR beta chain sequence. TCRdb redid the calling of the 5' RACE reads with MiXCR, one entry per CDR3 protein. Among 700,000 or so distinct CDR3 sequences listed, around 8.6% were seen once. The data derive from a study of identical twins. The CDR3 length is 15 residues. The V gene's germline CDR1 is SGDLS and CDR2 YYNGEE. Trimming pared 3 bases from V and 5 bases from J, leaving 18 bases between. This same sample was also taken into another study, of yellow fever vaccine responses in identical twins.

The clonotype comes from a woman between 18 and 29 years old in good health. The chain links TRBV9 to TRBJ2-7, with a weak D call TRBD2 (6 bases). The sequenced material came from PBMCs. The CDR3 region is CASSASGVGGHEQYF. The DNA for the CDR3 is TGTGCCAGCAGCGCCTCGGGGGTAGGTGGCCACGAGCAGTACTTC.